This is a list of T cell receptor beta chains from one sample in a study of cytomegalovirus exposure and HLA in healthy donors. Sequencing was performed with immunoSEQ multiplex PCR; in TCRdb, only in-frame clones are kept and a portion is missing. The sample lists 90,000 to 100,000 clones, about 62% occurring once. Specimen: PBMCs. The receptors were gathered from a man aged 25-45 years in good health and CMV-seronegative. Each CDR3 is given with its conserved first and last residue. D genes are given only for firm matches. Rows give clone size only sometimes, using once, few, many, or a class for an expanded clone.

V gene: TRBV30; J gene: TRBJ2-1; D gene: NA; clone size: NA; CDR3 protein: CAFPIESSYNEQFF; CDR3 DNA: TGTGCCTTCCCAATTGAGAGCTCCTACAATGAGCAGTTCTTC
V gene: TRBV5-1; J gene: TRBJ2-1; D gene: NA; clone size: NA; CDR3 protein: CASSLEGESYNEQFF; CDR3 DNA: TGCGCCAGCAGCTTGGAGGGGGAAAGCTACAATGAGCAGTTCTTC
V gene: TRBV6-5; J gene: TRBJ1-3; D gene: NA; clone size: NA; CDR3 protein: CASNNRGNTIYF; CDR3 DNA: TGTGCCAGCAACAACCGGGGGAACACCATATATTTT
V gene: TRBV15; J gene: TRBJ1-4; D gene: TRBD1; clone size: NA; CDR3 protein: CATSRDGGQGNEKLFF; CDR3 DNA: TGTGCCACCAGCAGGGATGGAGGACAGGGTAATGAAAAACTGTTTTTT
V gene: TRBV2; J gene: TRBJ2-1; D gene: NA; clone size: NA; CDR3 protein: CASSAVIAAYNEQFF; CDR3 DNA: TGTGCCAGCAGTGCCGTAATAGCGGCCTACAATGAGCAGTTCTTC
V gene: TRBV10-1; J gene: TRBJ2-3; D gene: TRBD2; clone size: NA; CDR3 protein: CASSVAGRRDTQYF; CDR3 DNA: TGCGCCAGCAGTGTAGCGGGGAGGAGGGATACGCAGTATTTT
V gene: TRBV27; J gene: TRBJ1-5; D gene: NA; clone size: NA; CDR3 protein: CASSPGTLSNQPQHF; CDR3 DNA: TGTGCCAGCAGTCCCGGGACACTTAGCAATCAGCCCCAGCATTTT
V gene: TRBV6-1; J gene: TRBJ2-7; D gene: NA; clone size: few; CDR3 protein: CASNQNRVNYYEQYF; CDR3 DNA: TGTGCCAGCAACCAGAACAGGGTAAATTACTACGAGCAGTACTTC
V gene: TRBV28; J gene: TRBJ2-3; D gene: NA; clone size: NA; CDR3 protein: CASQVGLITDTQYF; CDR3 DNA: TGTGCCAGCCAAGTGGGACTGATCACAGATACGCAGTATTTT
V gene: TRBV7-9; J gene: TRBJ2-7; D gene: NA; clone size: few; CDR3 protein: CASSSKDRRGSYEQYF; CDR3 DNA: TGTGCCAGCAGCTCAAAAGACCGTCGAGGGTCCTACGAGCAGTACTTC
V gene: TRBV10-3; J gene: TRBJ1-3; D gene: TRBD1; clone size: NA; CDR3 protein: CAISEPGTGSGNTIYF; CDR3 DNA: TGTGCCATCAGTGAGCCTGGGACAGGCTCTGGAAACACCATATATTTT
V gene: TRBV5-1; J gene: TRBJ2-7; D gene: TRBD2; clone size: few; CDR3 protein: CASSWTSGNTGEQYF; CDR3 DNA: TGCGCCAGCAGCTGGACTAGCGGGAACACGGGCGAGCAGTACTTC
V gene: TRBV7-9; J gene: TRBJ1-2; D gene: NA; clone size: NA; CDR3 protein: CASSLWRTVPVSNYGYTF; CDR3 DNA: TGTGCCAGCAGCTTATGGAGGACAGTTCCTGTCTCTAACTATGGCTACACCTTC
V gene: TRBV18; J gene: TRBJ1-5; D gene: NA; clone size: NA; CDR3 protein: CASSYGGNQPQHF; CDR3 DNA: TGTGCCAGCTCATACGGGGGCAATCAGCCCCAGCATTTT
V gene: TRBV2; J gene: TRBJ2-3; D gene: NA; clone size: NA; CDR3 protein: CATDQAGLNTDTQYF; CDR3 DNA: TGTGCCACCGATCAGGCAGGGCTTAACACAGATACGCAGTATTTT
V gene: TRBV14; J gene: TRBJ2-7; D gene: TRBD2; clone size: NA; CDR3 protein: CASSQVRGGLGEQYF; CDR3 DNA: TGTGCCAGCAGCCAAGTGCGGGGGGGCCTGGGCGAGCAGTACTTC
V gene: TRBV11-3; J gene: TRBJ1-1; D gene: TRBD1; clone size: NA; CDR3 protein: CASSQQGTTEAFF; CDR3 DNA: TGTGCCAGCAGCCAACAGGGGACCACTGAAGCTTTCTTT
V gene: TRBV9; J gene: TRBJ2-7; D gene: TRBD2; clone size: once; CDR3 protein: CASSAAPLAGTYEQYF; CDR3 DNA: TGTGCCAGCAGCGCCGCCCCGCTAGCGGGGACCTACGAGCAGTACTTC
V gene: TRBV6-6; J gene: TRBJ1-5; D gene: NA; clone size: NA; CDR3 protein: CASSYSNGQPQHF; CDR3 DNA: TGTGCCAGCAGTTACTCGAACGGTCAGCCCCAGCATTTT
V gene: TRBV7-5; J gene: TRBJ2-7; D gene: NA; clone size: few; CDR3 protein: CVRSLVVGSYEQYF; CDR3 DNA: TGTGTCAGAAGCTTAGTGGTCGGGTCCTACGAGCAGTACTTC
V gene: TRBV7-9; J gene: TRBJ2-5; D gene: NA; clone size: NA; CDR3 protein: CASSLRGTVPETQYF; CDR3 DNA: TGTGCCAGCAGCTTACGGGGTACAGTCCCAGAGACCCAGTACTTC
V gene: TRBV28; J gene: TRBJ2-3; D gene: TRBD2; clone size: few; CDR3 protein: CASQLGLAGGGSDTQYF; CDR3 DNA: TGTGCCAGCCAACTGGGACTAGCGGGAGGGGGGTCAGATACGCAGTATTTT
V gene: TRBV5-1; J gene: TRBJ1-5; D gene: NA; clone size: once; CDR3 protein: CASSTGQVGQPQHF; CDR3 DNA: TGCGCCAGCAGCACCGGCCAGGTGGGTCAGCCCCAGCATTTT
V gene: TRBV19; J gene: TRBJ1-2; D gene: NA; clone size: NA; CDR3 protein: CASSIARGNYGYTF; CDR3 DNA: TGTGCCAGTAGTATTGCCAGGGGTAACTATGGCTACACCTTC
V gene: TRBV21-1; J gene: TRBJ2-5; D gene: NA; clone size: NA; CDR3 protein: CASALAGSRREETQYF; CDR3 DNA: TGTGCCAGCGCACTAGCGGGTTCCCGTAGGGAAGAGACCCAGTACTTC
V gene: TRBV14; J gene: TRBJ1-1; D gene: NA; clone size: NA; CDR3 protein: CASSQDSGGNTEAFF; CDR3 DNA: TGTGCCAGCAGCCAAGACTCAGGAGGGAACACTGAAGCTTTCTTT
V gene: TRBV19; J gene: TRBJ1-4; D gene: NA; clone size: NA; CDR3 protein: CASKQTVATNEKLFF; CDR3 DNA: TGTGCCAGTAAGCAAACAGTTGCAACTAATGAAAAACTGTTTTTT
V gene: TRBV7-9; J gene: TRBJ2-2; D gene: NA; clone size: NA; CDR3 protein: CSSQTRGGELFF; CDR3 DNA: TGTTCCAGCCAGACCCGAGGGGGGGAGCTGTTTTTT
V gene: TRBV7-3; J gene: TRBJ2-2; D gene: NA; clone size: NA; CDR3 protein: CASSSWSRGFTGELFF; CDR3 DNA: TGTGCCAGCAGCTCGTGGAGCCGGGGGTTCACCGGGGAGCTGTTTTTT
V gene: TRBV4-1; J gene: TRBJ1-5; D gene: NA; clone size: few; CDR3 protein: CASSQAGGSNQPQHF; CDR3 DNA: TGCGCCAGCAGCCAAGCGGGAGGCAGCAATCAGCCCCAGCATTTT
V gene: TRBV6-5; J gene: TRBJ1-2; D gene: NA; clone size: NA; CDR3 protein: CASSYSARQYGYTF; CDR3 DNA: TGTGCCAGCAGTTACTCGGCCAGGCAGTATGGCTACACCTTC
V gene: TRBV5-4; J gene: TRBJ2-2; D gene: TRBD2; clone size: NA; CDR3 protein: CASSGRLAPHTGELFF; CDR3 DNA: TGTGCCAGCAGCGGCAGACTAGCCCCACACACCGGGGAGCTGTTTTTT
V gene: TRBV11-2; J gene: TRBJ2-3; D gene: NA; clone size: NA; CDR3 protein: CASSLVRALIRTQYF; CDR3 DNA: TGTGCCAGCAGCTTAGTGCGGGCCCTAATACGAACGCAGTATTTT
V gene: TRBV6-1; J gene: TRBJ1-6; D gene: NA; clone size: NA; CDR3 protein: CASLEKRYNSPLHF; CDR3 DNA: TGTGCCAGCTTGGAGAAGCGCTATAATTCACCCCTCCACTTT
V gene: TRBV2; J gene: TRBJ2-7; D gene: NA; clone size: NA; CDR3 protein: CASSESRGRGKYEQYF; CDR3 DNA: TGTGCCAGCAGTGAATCTCGGGGCAGGGGCAAATACGAGCAGTACTTC
V gene: TRBV7-9; J gene: TRBJ2-1; D gene: NA; clone size: NA; CDR3 protein: CSSTSNRREQFF; CDR3 DNA: TGTTCCAGCACATCTAACAGACGTGAGCAGTTCTTC
V gene: TRBV19; J gene: TRBJ1-1; D gene: NA; clone size: few; CDR3 protein: CASSSGEGRTEAFF; CDR3 DNA: TGTGCCAGTAGTTCCGGGGAGGGGAGGACTGAAGCTTTCTTT
V gene: TRBV7-2; J gene: TRBJ2-4; D gene: TRBD1; clone size: NA; CDR3 protein: CASRGQGADIQYF; CDR3 DNA: TGTGCCAGCCGCGGACAGGGAGCGGACATTCAGTACTTC
V gene: TRBV18; J gene: TRBJ1-1; D gene: TRBD1; clone size: once; CDR3 protein: CASSPKGQGTEAFF; CDR3 DNA: TGTGCCAGCTCACCAAAGGGACAGGGGACTGAAGCTTTCTTT
V gene: TRBV7-9; J gene: TRBJ2-7; D gene: TRBD1; clone size: NA; CDR3 protein: CASSLGQGSGYEQYF; CDR3 DNA: TGTGCCAGCAGCTTAGGACAGGGGAGTGGATACGAGCAGTACTTC
V gene: TRBV10-3; J gene: TRBJ2-3; D gene: TRBD2; clone size: NA; CDR3 protein: CAISESGGGADTQYF; CDR3 DNA: TGTGCCATCAGTGAGTCGGGGGGGGGAGCAGATACGCAGTATTTT
V gene: TRBV11-2; J gene: TRBJ2-7; D gene: NA; clone size: NA; CDR3 protein: CASSLWQGSYEQYF; CDR3 DNA: TGTGCCAGCAGCTTATGGCAGGGGTCCTACGAGCAGTACTTC
V gene: TRBV11-2; J gene: TRBJ1-5; D gene: NA; clone size: NA; CDR3 protein: CASSLGPRVPNNQPQHF; CDR3 DNA: TGTGCCAGCAGCTTAGGTCCCAGGGTCCCTAATAATCAGCCCCAGCATTTT
V gene: TRBV5-4; J gene: TRBJ1-1; D gene: NA; clone size: NA; CDR3 protein: CASSLVSVNTEAFF; CDR3 DNA: TGTGCCAGCAGCTTGGTTTCAGTGAACACTGAAGCTTTCTTT
V gene: TRBV19; J gene: TRBJ1-2; D gene: NA; clone size: NA; CDR3 protein: CASRENYGYTF; CDR3 DNA: TGTGCCAGTAGGGAGAACTATGGCTACACCTTC
V gene: TRBV4-1; J gene: TRBJ2-3; D gene: TRBD2; clone size: NA; CDR3 protein: CASSPGLAGGRYTDTQYF; CDR3 DNA: TGCGCCAGCAGCCCCGGACTAGCGGGGGGGCGCTACACAGATACGCAGTATTTT
V gene: TRBV7-2; J gene: TRBJ2-5; D gene: NA; clone size: NA; CDR3 protein: CASSLDAGLQETQYF; CDR3 DNA: TGTGCCAGCAGCTTAGATGCGGGGCTCCAAGAGACCCAGTACTTC